This record looks at one T cell receptor (beta chain) sequence and its context. Which antigen it targets is not known. The junction differs from germline at one of its ends, possibly a read error. Patients chosen for sequencing had shown expansion of CD8+CD57+ cells by flow cytometry. All patients had severe acquired aplastic anemia diagnosed by International Study of Aplastic Anemia and Agranulocytosis and Camitta criteria. No therapy had been received by the patients at the time of blood sampling. The study deep-sequenced TCR repertoires of sorted CD4+ and CD8+ blood T cells from severe aplastic anemia patients and healthy subjects. In the USA, patient enrollment took place under clinicaltrials.gov protocols 00001620, 01623167, 00001397, 00071045, 00081523 and 00961064. Ficoll-Paque density gradient centrifugation was used to isolate peripheral blood mononuclear cells. CD4+ and CD8+ T cells were sorted by FACS or magnetic beads before DNA extraction.

Taken from cysteine to phenylalanine, the CDR3 has 14 residues. Of the read, only the CDR3 DNA is kept; its 42 bases are in frame from base 1. For CDR1 and CDR2, the germline V gene lists KGHDR and SFDVKD. The sample belongs to a study of CD8+CD57+ T cells in acquired aplastic anemia (dated by TCRdb to the late 2010s). About the full investigation: DNA extracted from sorted CD4+ and CD8+ cells had a mean of approximately 3.3 ug, with a range of roughly 0.19 to 27.4 ug. CD8+CD57+ expansion was defined as a frequency above the mean frequency observed in healthy subjects. The paper's findings and limits, for the study overall: Although 25 to 30 CD8+ CDR3 sequences were shared by patients and controls, these sequences appeared highly expressed in patients and within the immunodominant clones of patients. No significant difference in CD8+ Simpson's diversity was found between patients and healthy controls (P=0.060).

Genomic DNA was used as template for profiling of TCR beta VDJ combinations and CDR3 sequences. An Illumina HiSeq 2000 was used for TCR repertoire sequencing. On the study's bioinformatics: Repertoires were assessed using TRBV/TRBJ rearrangement plots, CDR3 size and DJ length profiles, and Simpson's diversity index. The most abundant DNA sequence in the deep sequencing data was taken as the immunodominant clone. CDR3 amino acid sequences were checked for sharing across subjects and were also compared against the VDJdb database and published repertoires. TCRdb applied fastp at Q25 and MiXCR to the public reads, then kept only in-frame beta chains. Merged by CDR3 protein, the rows form single entries marked with the most common genes and DNA. These V and J calls rely on TCRdb rather than the paper's analysis. For this sample the table gives hundreds of thousands of distinct CDR3 sequences, of which roughly a third were detected only once. Roughly 0.8% of the sample rests with the top ten.

The chain links TRBV24-1 with TRBJ1-1; a stretch of 10 junction bases matches TRBD1. Sequencing was carried out using sorted CD4+, CD8+, or CD8+CD57+ T cells (not recorded which) from PBMCs. The source is a human donor with aplastic anemia. The bases read TGTGCCAGCAGTTTAGGGACAGGGGCGACTGAAGCTTTCTTT. It specifies CASSLGTGATEAFF.